This is a list of T cell receptor beta chains from one sample in a study of control samples from healthy donors and cancer patients. Some clones are missing from TCRdb's copy, which holds only in-frame ones; the method was immunoSEQ multiplex PCR. The table includes 150,000 to 200,000 clones, 85% to 95% detected once. The source material was blood. These receptors were collected from a young woman in good health. CDR3s include the opening cysteine and the closing phenylalanine or tryptophan. The D gene is left open where the match is weak. Expanded clones are given a class, and other clones once, few, many or no size at all.

v_call,j_call,clone_size,d_call,cdr3_nt,cdr3_aa
TRBV18,TRBJ1-3,.,.,TGTGCCAGCTCACCACCGGCGGGAATTGGAAACACCATATATTTT,CASSPPAGIGNTIYF
TRBV4-3,TRBJ2-7,.,.,TGCGCCAGCAGCCAAGGCCCCGTGGAGGGAGTGGTTGTGGAGCAGTACTTC,CASSQGPVEGVVVEQYF
TRBV14,TRBJ2-5,once,.,TGTGCCACTACGGGACACCCCCAAGAGACCCAGTACTTC,CATTGHPQETQYF
TRBV10-3,TRBJ1-6,once,.,TGTGCCATCAGTGACAATTCACCCCTCCACTTT,CAISDNSPLHF
TRBV28,TRBJ1-2,.,.,TGTGCCAGCAGCCCCCCAGGGCTCGGAGGCTACACCTTC,CASSPPGLGGYTF
TRBV4-3,TRBJ1-3,.,TRBD1,TGCGCCAGCAGCCAATGGGGAGACAGGGGGAAAGGAAACACCATATATTTT,CASSQWGDRGKGNTIYF
TRBV6-2/TRBV6-3,TRBJ1-5,.,.,TGTGCCAGCAGTCGTCGGACAGAGGATCAGCCCCAGCATTTT,CASSRRTEDQPQHF
TRBV9,TRBJ2-7,.,.,TGTGCCAGTCAAATGGACGAGCAGTACTTC,CASQMDEQYF
TRBV28,TRBJ1-1,.,.,TGTGCCAGCAGTTTAGGGGGAGGGGGTAGCACTGAAGCTTTCTTT,CASSLGGGGSTEAFF
TRBV29-1,TRBJ2-3,once,.,TGCAGCGTTGGAGAACTAGCATCTAGCACAGATACGCAGTATTTT,CSVGELASSTDTQYF
TRBV24-1,TRBJ1-1,once,.,TGTGCCACCAGTGATTTTGGTGGGGCACCTGTGAACACTGAAGCTTTCTTT,CATSDFGGAPVNTEAFF
TRBV4-1,TRBJ2-1,.,TRBD1,TGCGCCAGCAGCCGACAGGGGAGCTACAATGAGCAGTTCTTC,CASSRQGSYNEQFF
TRBV28,TRBJ1-6,.,.,TGTGCCAGCAGTTTCCCCAGGATCCTTAATTCACCCCTCCACTTT,CASSFPRILNSPLHF